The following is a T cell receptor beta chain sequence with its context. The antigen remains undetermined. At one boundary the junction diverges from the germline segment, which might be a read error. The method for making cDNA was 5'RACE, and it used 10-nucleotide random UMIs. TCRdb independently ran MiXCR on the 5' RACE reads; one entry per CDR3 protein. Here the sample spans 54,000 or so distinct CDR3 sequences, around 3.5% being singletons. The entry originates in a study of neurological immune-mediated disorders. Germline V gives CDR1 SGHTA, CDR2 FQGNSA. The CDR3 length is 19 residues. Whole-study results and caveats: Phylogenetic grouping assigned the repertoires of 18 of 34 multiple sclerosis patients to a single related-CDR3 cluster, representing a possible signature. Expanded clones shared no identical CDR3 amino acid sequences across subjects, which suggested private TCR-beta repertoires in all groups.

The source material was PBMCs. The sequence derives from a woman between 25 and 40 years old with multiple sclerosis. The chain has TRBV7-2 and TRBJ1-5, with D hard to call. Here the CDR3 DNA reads TGTGCCAGCAGCTTAGAGGAAGGTGAGACACTCACGGGTGCGCGGCCCCAGAATTTT. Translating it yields CASSLEEGETLTGARPQNF.